The present T cell receptor (beta chain) was sequenced within a study of identical twins. Broader study findings: For monozygotic twins, models underestimated out-of-frame TCR alpha sharing. Diverse VJ usage suggested most zero-insertion clonotypes were not invariant T cells.

Each CDR3 protein is one row after TCRdb ran MiXCR on the 5' RACE reads. Altogether roughly 690,000 distinct CDR3 sequences are present, over 20% being singletons, with the ten largest covering around 4.4%. There are 12 residues in the CDR3. Trimming left V 1 base short and J 9 bases short, with 7 bases between. CDR1 and CDR2 (germline): LGHDT, YNNKEL (reference sequence). This clonotype was recorded at least ten times. Its antigen remains unidentified. The same data also went into a second study, on T cells expressing NK-cell markers. That source notes: The CD3+CD56-NKG2C+ fraction of a handful of donors was also led by these clonotypes.

This chain joins TRBV3-1 and TRBJ2-1; D is uncertain. What was sequenced was PBMCs. This TCR came from a young woman in good health. In DNA form, the CDR3 reads TGTGCCAGCAGCCAAGCGGGTGGTGAGCAGTTCTTC. Its protein is CASSQAGGEQFF.